A single T cell receptor (beta chain) is shown here with its context. As yet, its antigen is unknown. This specimen comes from a study of response to subunit inactivated influenza vaccine. Findings of the study overall: The authors put forward the suggestion that each seasonal influenza vaccination may bring in only a limited number of new T cells.

The CDR3 spans 13 residues. Germline assignment: CDR1 SNHLY and CDR2 FYNNEI. Trimming stripped 1 base from V and 2 bases from J, with 5 bases between. MiXCR was run by TCRdb on the RT-PCR reads, yielding one entry per CDR3 protein. The sample includes about 500,000 distinct CDR3 sequences, about 15% of them seen just once. The genes are TRBV2 and TRBJ2-5, with D uncertain. This specimen was CD4+ T cells sorted from PBMCs, taken less than 30 months after vaccination. This clonotype originated in a man in his fifties or sixties who received an inactivated influenza vaccine. This chain's CDR3 is CASSEVRQETQYF. Here the CDR3 DNA reads TGTGCCAGCAGTGAAGTCAGACAAGAGACCCAGTACTTC.